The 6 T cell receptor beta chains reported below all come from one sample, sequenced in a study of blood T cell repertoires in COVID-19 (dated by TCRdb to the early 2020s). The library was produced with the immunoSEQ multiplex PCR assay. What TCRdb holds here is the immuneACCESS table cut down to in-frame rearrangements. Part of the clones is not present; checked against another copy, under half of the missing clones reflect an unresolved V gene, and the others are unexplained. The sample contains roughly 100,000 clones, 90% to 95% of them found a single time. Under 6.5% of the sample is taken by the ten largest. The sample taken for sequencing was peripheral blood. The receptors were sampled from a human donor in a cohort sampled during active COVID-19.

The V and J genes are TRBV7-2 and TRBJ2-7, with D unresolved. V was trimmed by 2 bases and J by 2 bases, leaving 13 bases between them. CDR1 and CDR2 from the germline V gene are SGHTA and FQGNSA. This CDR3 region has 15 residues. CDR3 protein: CASSLYANPAYEQYF. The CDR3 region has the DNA TGTGCCAGCAGCTTATATGCGAACCCCGCCTACGAGCAGTACTTC.

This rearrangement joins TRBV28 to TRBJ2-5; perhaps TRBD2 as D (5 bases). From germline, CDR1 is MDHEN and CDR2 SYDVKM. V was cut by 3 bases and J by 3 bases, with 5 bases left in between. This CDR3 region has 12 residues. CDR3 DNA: TGTGCCAGCAGTTTGGAGGAAGAGACCCAGTACTTC. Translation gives CASSLEEETQYF. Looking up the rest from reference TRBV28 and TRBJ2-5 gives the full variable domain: DVKVTQSSRYLVKRTGEKVFLECVQDMDHENMFWYRQDPGLGLRLIYFSYDVKMKEKGDIPEGYSVSREKKERFSLILESASTNQTSMYLCASSLEEETQYFGPGTRLLVL.

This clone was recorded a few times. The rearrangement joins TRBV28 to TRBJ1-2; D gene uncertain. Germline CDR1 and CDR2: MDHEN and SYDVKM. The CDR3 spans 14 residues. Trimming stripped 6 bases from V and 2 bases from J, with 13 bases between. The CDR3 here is CASRTSGKNYGYTF. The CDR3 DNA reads TGTGCCAGCAGGACTTCGGGGAAGAACTATGGCTACACCTTC.

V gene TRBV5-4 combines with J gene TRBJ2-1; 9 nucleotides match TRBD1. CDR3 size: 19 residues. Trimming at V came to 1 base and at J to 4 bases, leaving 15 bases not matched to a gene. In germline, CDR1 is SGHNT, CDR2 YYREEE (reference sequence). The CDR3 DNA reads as TGTGCCAGCAGCTTGACCGCTCTGATGCGGGACAGGGCTTACAATGAGCAGTTCTTC. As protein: CASSLTALMRDRAYNEQFF.

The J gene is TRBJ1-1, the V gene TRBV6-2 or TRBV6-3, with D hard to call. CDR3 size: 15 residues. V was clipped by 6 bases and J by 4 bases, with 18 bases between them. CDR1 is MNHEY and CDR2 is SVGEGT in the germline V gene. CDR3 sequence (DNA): TGTGCCAGCAGCCGTTTGCGGGTTTGGGTCACTGAAGCTTTCTTT. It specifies CASSRLRVWVTEAFF.

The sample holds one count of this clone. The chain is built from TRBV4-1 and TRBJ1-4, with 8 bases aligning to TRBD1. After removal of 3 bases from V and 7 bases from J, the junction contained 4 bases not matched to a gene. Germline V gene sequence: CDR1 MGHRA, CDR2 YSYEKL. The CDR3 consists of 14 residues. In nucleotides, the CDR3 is TGCGCCAGCAGCCATTCTGGACAGGGTGAAAAACTGTTTTTT. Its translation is CASSHSGQGEKLFF.